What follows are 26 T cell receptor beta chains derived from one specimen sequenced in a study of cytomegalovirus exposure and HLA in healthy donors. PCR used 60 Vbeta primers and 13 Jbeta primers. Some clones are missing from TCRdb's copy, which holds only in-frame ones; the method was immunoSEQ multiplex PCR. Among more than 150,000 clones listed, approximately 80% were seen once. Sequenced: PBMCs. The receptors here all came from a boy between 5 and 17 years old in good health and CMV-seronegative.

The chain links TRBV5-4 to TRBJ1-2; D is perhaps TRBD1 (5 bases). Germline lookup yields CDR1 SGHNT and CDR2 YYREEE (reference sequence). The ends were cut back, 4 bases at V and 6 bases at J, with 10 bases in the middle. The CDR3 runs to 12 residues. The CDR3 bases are TGTGCCAGCAGCATGGACATGGATGGCTACACCTTC. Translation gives CASSMDMDGYTF.

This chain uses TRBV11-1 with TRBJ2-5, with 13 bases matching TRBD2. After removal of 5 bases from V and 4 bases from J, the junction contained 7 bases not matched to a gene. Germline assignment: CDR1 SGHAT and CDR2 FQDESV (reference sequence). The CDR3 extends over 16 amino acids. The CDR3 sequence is CASSTRTSGRGETQYF. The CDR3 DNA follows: TGTGCCAGCAGCACCCGGACTAGCGGGAGAGGAGAGACCCAGTACTTC.

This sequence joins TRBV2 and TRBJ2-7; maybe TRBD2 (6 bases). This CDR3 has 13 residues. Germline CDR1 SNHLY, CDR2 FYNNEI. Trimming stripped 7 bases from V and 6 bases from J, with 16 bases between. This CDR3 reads CASKSGLFGEQYF. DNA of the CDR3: TGTGCCAGCAAGTCGGGACTGTTTGGCGAGCAGTACTTC.

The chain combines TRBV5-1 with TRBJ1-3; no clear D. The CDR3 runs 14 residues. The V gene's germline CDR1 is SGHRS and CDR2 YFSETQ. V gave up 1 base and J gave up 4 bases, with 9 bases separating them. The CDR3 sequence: CASSLFGEGNTIYF. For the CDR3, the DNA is TGCGCCAGCAGCTTGTTTGGTGAGGGAAACACCATATATTTT.

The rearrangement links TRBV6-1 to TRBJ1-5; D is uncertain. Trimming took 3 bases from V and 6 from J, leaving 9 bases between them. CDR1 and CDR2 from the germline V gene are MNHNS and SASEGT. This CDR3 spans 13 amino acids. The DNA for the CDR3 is TGTGCCAGCAGTGATCGTGTCAGTCAGCCCCAGCATTTT. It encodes CASSDRVSQPQHF.

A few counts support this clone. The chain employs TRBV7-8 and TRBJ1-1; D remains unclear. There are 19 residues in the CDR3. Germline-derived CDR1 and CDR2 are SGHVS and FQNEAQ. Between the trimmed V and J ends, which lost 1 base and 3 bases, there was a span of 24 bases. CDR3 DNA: TGTGCCAGCAGCTTAGTTGGCCTCTTAGCCGGGAGAATTGACACTGAAGCTTTCTTT. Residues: CASSLVGLLAGRIDTEAFF. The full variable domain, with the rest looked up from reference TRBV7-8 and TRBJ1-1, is GAGVSQSPRYKVAKRGQDVALRCDPISGHVSLFWYQQALGQGPEFLTYFQNEAQLDKSGLPSDRFFAERPEGSVSTLKIQRTQQEDSAVYLCASSLVGLLAGRIDTEAFFGQGTRLTVV.

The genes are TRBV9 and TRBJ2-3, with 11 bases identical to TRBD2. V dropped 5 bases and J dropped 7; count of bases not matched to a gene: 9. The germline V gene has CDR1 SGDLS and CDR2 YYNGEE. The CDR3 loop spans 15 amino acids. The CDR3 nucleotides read TGTGCCAGCAGTTACAGACTAGCGGGACGATATACGCAGTATTTT. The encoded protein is CASSYRLAGRYTQYF.

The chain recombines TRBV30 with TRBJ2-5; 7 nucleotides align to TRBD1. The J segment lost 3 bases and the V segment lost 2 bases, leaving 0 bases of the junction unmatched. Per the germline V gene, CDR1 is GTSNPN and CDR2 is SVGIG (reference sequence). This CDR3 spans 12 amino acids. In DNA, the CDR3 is TGTGCCTGGAGTACAGGGGAAGAGACCCAGTACTTC. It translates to CAWSTGEETQYF.

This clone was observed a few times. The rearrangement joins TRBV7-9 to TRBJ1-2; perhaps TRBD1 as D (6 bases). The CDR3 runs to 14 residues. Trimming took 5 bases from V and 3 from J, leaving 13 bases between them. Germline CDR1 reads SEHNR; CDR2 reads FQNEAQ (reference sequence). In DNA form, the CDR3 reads TGTGCCAGCAGCGGGACACAGACTCACTATGGCTACACCTTC. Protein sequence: CASSGTQTHYGYTF.

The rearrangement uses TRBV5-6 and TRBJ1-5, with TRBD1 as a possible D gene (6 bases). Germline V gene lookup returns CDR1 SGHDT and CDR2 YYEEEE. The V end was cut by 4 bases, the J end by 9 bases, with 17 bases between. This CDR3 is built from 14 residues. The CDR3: CASSPYGGGRPQHF. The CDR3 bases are TGTGCCAGCAGCCCATACGGGGGCGGGAGGCCCCAGCATTTT.

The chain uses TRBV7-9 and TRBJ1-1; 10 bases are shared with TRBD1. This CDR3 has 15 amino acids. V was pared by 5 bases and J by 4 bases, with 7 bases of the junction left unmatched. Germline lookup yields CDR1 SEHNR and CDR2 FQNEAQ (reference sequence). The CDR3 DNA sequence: TGTGCCAGCAGCCTCTCAGACAGGGGGCTCACTGAAGCTTTCTTT. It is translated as CASSLSDRGLTEAFF.

CDR3 sequence reads: CASSRGTGGQETQYF. The DNA of the CDR3 is TGCGCCAGCAGCCGAGGGACAGGAGGGCAAGAGACCCAGTACTTC. The genes are TRBV4-3 and TRBJ2-5; 8 bases are a match to TRBD1. CDR3 length: 15 residues. Trimming cost V 4 bases and J 2 bases; bases outside gene matches: 6. The germline V gene has CDR1 LGHNA and CDR2 YSLEER.

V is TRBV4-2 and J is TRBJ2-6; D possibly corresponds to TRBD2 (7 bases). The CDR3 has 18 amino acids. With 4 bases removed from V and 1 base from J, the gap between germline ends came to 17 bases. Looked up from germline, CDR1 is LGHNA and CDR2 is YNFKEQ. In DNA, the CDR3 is TGTGCCAGCAGCCCCGACCCGGGGGGCGAATCTGGGGCCAACGTCCTGACTTTC. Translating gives CASSPDPGGESGANVLTF.

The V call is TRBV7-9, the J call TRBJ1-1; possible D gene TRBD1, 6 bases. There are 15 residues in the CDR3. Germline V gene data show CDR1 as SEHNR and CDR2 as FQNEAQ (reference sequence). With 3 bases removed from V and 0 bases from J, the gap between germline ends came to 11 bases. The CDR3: CASSLPDRLNTEAFF. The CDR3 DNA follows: TGTGCCAGCAGCTTGCCCGACAGGCTGAACACTGAAGCTTTCTTT. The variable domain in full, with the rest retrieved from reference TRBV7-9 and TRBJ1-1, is DTGVSQNPRHKITKRGQNVTFRCDPISEHNRLYWYRQTLGQGPEFLTYFQNEAQLEKSRLLSDRFSAERPKGSFSTLEIQRTEQGDSAMYLCASSLPDRLNTEAFFGQGTRLTVV.

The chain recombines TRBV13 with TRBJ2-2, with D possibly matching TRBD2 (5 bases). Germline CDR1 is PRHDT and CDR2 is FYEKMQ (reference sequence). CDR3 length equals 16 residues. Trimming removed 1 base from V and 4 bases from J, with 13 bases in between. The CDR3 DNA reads TGTGCCAGCAGCTTAGACCAGCGGCCGGGCACCGGGGAGCTGTTTTTT. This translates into CASSLDQRPGTGELFF.

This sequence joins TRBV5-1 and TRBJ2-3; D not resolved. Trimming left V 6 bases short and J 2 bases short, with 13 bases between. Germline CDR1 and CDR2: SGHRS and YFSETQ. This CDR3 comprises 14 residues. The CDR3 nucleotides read TGCGCCAGCACCTTAGCCTTCGACACAGATACGCAGTATTTT. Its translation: CASTLAFDTDTQYF.

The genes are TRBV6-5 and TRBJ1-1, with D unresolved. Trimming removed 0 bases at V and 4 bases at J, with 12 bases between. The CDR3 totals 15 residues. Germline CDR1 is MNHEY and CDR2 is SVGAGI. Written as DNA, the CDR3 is TGTGCCAGCAGTTACTCGACCCAGGTTAGCACTGAAGCTTTCTTT. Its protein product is CASSYSTQVSTEAFF.

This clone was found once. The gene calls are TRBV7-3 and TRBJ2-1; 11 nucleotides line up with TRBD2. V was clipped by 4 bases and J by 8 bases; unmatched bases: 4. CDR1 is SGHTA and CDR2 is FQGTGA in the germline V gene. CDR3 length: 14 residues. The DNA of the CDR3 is TGTGCCAGCAGCTCGGGACTAGCGGCCGATGAGCAGTTCTTC. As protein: CASSSGLAADEQFF. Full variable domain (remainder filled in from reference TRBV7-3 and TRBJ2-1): GAGVSQTPSNKVTEKGKYVELRCDPISGHTALYWYRQSLGQGPEFLIYFQGTGAADDSGLPNDRFFAVRPEGSVSTLKIQRTERGDSAVYLCASSSGLAADEQFFGPGTRLTVL.

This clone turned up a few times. This chain's CDR3 is CASSLIQGSTEAFF. CDR3 bases: TGTGCCAGCAGTCTAATACAGGGTAGCACTGAAGCTTTCTTT. This sequence joins TRBV6-5 and TRBJ1-1, with D possibly being TRBD1 (6 bases). The V gene's germline CDR1 is MNHEY and CDR2 SVGAGI. The CDR3 sequence is 14 residues long. V lost 5 bases and J 4 bases, leaving 14 bases between the germline ends.

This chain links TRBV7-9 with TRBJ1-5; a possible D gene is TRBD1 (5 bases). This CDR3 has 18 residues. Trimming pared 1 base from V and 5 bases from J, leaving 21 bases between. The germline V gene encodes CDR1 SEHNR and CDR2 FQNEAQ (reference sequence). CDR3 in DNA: TGTGCCAGCAGCTTAGAGGATGTCGGGACTCTGGTCCATCAGCCCCAGCATTTT. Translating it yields CASSLEDVGTLVHQPQHF.

As DNA, the CDR3 is TGCGCCAGCAGCTTGCAGCTTAGCCTAGGGGTGGGGTGGACAGATACGCAGTATTTT. Protein: CASSLQLSLGVGWTDTQYF. V is TRBV5-1 and J is TRBJ2-3, with D perhaps matching TRBD1 (5 bases). The CDR3 has 19 residues. Between the trimmed V and J ends, which lost 1 base and 3 bases, there was a span of 24 bases. The germline CDR1 and CDR2 sequences are SGHRS and YFSETQ.

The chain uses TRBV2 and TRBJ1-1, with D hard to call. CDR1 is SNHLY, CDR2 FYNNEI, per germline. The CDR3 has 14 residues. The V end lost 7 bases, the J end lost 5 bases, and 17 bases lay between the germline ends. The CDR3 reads CASTPQLRGTEAFF. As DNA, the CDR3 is TGTGCCAGCACCCCCCAGCTACGCGGGACTGAAGCTTTCTTT. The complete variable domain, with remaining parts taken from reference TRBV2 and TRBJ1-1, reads EPEVTQTPSHQVTQMGQEVILRCVPISNHLYFYWYRQILGQKVEFLVSFYNNEISEKSEIFDDQFSVERPDGSNFTLKIRSTKLEDSAMYFCASTPQLRGTEAFFGQGTRLTVV.

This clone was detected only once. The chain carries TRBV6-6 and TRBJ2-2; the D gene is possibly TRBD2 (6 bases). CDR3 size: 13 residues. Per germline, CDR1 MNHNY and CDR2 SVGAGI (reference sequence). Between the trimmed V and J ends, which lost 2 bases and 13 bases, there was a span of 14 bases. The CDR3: CASSYTLAGRLFF. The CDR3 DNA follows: TGTGCCAGCAGTTACACTTTGGCGGGGCGGCTGTTTTTT.

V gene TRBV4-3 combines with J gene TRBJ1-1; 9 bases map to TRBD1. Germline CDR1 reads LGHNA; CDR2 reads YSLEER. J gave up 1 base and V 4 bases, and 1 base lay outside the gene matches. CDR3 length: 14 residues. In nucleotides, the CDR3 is TGCGCCAGCAGCCCGGGACAGGGGAACACTGAAGCTTTCTTT. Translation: CASSPGQGNTEAFF.

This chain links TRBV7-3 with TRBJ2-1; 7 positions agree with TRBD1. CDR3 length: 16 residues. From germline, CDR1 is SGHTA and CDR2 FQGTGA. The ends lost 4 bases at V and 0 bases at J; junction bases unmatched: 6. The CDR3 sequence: CASSSRQGPSYNEQFF. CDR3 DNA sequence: TGTGCCAGCAGCTCCCGACAGGGCCCCTCCTACAATGAGCAGTTCTTC.

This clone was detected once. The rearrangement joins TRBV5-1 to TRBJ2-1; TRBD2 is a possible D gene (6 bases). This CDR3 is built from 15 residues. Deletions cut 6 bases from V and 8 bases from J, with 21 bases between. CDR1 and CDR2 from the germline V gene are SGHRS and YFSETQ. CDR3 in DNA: TGCGCCAGCACCAGGCAGGAGGGCCTTGCCGATGAGCAGTTCTTC. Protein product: CASTRQEGLADEQFF.